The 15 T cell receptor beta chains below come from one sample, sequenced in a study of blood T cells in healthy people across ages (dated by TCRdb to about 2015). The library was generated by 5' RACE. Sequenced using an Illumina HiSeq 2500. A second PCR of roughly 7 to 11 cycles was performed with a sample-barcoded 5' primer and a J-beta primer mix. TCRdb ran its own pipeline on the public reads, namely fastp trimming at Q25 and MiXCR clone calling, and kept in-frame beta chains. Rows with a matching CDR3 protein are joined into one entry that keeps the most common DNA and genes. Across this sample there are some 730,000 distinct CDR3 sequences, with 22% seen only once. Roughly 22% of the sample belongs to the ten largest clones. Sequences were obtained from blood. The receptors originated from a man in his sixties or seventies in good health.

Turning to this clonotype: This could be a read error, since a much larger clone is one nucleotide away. CDR3 in amino acids: CASGLASGRFRDTQYF. The CDR3 bases are TGTGCCAGCGGCTTGGCCAGCGGGAGATTTCGGGATACGCAGTATTTT. V and J are TRBV7-6 and TRBJ2-3; 8 bases match TRBD2. From germline, CDR1 is SGHVS and CDR2 FNYEAQ. The CDR3 spans 16 residues.

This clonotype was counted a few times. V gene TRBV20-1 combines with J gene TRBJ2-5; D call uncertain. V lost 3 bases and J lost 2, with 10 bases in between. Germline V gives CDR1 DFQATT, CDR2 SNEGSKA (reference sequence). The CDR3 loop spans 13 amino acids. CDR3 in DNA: TGCAGTGCTAGTATCCCAGAACAAGAGACCCAGTACTTC. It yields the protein CSASIPEQETQYF.

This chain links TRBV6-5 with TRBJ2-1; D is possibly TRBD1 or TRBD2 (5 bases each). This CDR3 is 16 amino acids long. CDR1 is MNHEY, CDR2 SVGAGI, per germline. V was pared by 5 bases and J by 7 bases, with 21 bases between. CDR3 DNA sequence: TGTGCCAGCAGTCAAGCGTGGGACGCGGGTGTAAATGAGCAGTTCTTC. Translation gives CASSQAWDAGVNEQFF.

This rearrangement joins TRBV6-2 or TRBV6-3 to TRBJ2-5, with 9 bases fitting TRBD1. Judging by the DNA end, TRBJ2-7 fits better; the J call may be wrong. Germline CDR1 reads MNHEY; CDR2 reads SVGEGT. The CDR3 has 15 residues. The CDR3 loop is CASRQDRGVSYEQYV. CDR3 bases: TGTGCCAGCAGACAGGACAGGGGAGTGTCCTACGAGCAGTACGTC.

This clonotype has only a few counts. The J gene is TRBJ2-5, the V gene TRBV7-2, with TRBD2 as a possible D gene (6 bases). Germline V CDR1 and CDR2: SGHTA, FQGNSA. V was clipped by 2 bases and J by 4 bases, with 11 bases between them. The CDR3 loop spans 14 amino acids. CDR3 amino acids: CASSLTRGGETQYF. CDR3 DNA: TGTGCCAGCAGCTTAACTAGGGGAGGAGAGACCCAGTACTTC.

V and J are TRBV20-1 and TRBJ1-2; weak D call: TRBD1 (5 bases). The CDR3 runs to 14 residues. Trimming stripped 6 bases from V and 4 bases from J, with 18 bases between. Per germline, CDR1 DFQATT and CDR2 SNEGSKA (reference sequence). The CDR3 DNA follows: TGCAGTGCAGGGCGGGGACGTACCACCTATGGCTACACCTTC. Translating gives CSAGRGRTTYGYTF.

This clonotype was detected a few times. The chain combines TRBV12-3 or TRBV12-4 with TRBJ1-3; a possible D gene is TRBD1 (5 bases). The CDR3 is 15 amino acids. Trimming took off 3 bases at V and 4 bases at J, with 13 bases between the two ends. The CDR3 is CASSFQQGAGNTIYF. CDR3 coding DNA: TGTGCCAGCAGTTTTCAGCAAGGGGCGGGAAACACCATATATTTT.

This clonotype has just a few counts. CDR3 amino acids: CSVGDDPTETQYF. The DNA of the CDR3 is TGCAGCGTTGGTGATGACCCCACCGAGACCCAGTACTTC. The chain links TRBV29-1 to TRBJ2-5, with unresolved D. Germline CDR1 SQVTM, CDR2 ANQGSEA. Trimming stripped 4 bases from V and 5 bases from J, with 14 bases between. The CDR3 is 13 residues long.

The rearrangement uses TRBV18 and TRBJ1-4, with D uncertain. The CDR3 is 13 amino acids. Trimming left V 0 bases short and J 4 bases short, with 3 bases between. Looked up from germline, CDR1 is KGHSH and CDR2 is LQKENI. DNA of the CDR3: TGTGCCAGCTCACCACCGGTTAATGAAAAACTGTTTTTT. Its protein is CASSPPVNEKLFF.

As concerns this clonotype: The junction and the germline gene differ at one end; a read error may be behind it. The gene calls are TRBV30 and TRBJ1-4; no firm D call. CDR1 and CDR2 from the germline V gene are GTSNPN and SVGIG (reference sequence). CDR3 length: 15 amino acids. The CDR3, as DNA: TGTGCCTGGAGTGTTGTCCTCTCCTCGGGTGAAAGACTGTTTTTT. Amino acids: CAWSVVLSSGERLFF.

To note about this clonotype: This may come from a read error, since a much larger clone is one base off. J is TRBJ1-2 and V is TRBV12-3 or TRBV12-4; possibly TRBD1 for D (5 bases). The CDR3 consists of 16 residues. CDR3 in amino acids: CASSSGRGREGYGHTF. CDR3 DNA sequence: TGTGCCAGCAGCTCGGGACGCGGAAGGGAAGGCTATGGCCACACCTTC.

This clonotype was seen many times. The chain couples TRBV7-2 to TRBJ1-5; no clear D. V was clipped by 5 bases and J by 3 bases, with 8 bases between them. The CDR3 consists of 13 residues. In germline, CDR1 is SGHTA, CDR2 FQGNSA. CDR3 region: CASSPSPNQPQHF. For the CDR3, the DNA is TGTGCCAGCAGCCCAAGTCCCAATCAGCCCCAGCATTTT. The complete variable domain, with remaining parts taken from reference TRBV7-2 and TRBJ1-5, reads GAGVSQSPSNKVTEKGKDVELRCDPISGHTALYWYRQSLGQGLEFLIYFQGNSAPDKSGLPSDRFSAERTGGSVSTLTIQRTQQEDSAVYLCASSPSPNQPQHFGDGTRLSIL.

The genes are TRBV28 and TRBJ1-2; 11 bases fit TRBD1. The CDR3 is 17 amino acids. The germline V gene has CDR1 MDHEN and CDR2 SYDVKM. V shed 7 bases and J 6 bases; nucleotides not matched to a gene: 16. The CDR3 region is CASTSNGIRTGGDGYTF. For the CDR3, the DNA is TGTGCCAGCACCTCAAATGGGATTCGGACAGGGGGCGATGGCTACACCTTC.

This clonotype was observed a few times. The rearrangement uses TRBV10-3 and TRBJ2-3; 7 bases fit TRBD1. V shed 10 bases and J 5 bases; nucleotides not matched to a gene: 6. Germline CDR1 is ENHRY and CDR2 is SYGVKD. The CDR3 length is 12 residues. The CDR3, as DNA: TGTGCCACCGAGGGGGCGGAAGATACGCAGTATTTT. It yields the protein CATEGAEDTQYF.

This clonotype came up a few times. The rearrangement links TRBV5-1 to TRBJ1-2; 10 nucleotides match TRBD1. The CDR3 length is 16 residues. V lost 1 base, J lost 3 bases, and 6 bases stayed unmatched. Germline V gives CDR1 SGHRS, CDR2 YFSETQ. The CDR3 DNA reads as TGCGCCAGCAGCTTGAACTGGGACAGGGGTGACTATGGCTACACCTTC. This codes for CASSLNWDRGDYGYTF.